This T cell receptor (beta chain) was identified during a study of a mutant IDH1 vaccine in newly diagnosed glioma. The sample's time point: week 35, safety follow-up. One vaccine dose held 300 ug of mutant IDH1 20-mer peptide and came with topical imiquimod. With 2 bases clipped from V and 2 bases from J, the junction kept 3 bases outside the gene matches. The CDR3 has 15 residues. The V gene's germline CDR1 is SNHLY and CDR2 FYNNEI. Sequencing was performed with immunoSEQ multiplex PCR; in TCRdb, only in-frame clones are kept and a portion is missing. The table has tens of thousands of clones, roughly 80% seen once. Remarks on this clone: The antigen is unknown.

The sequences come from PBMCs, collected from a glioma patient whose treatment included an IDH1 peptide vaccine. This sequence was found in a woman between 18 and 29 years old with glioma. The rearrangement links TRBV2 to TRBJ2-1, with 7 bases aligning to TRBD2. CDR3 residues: CASSEPGGAYNEQFF. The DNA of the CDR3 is TGTGCCAGCAGTGAACCTGGGGGGGCCTACAATGAGCAGTTCTTC.